This T cell receptor (beta chain) was profiled in a study of blood T cell repertoires in COVID-19. TCRdb's table, derived via immunoSEQ multiplex PCR, lists solely in-frame clones and lacks some. The profile shows 52,000 or so clones, 87% of them singletons. V gave up 0 bases and J gave up 6 bases; unmatched junction bases: 9. Germline-derived CDR1 and CDR2 are MGHRA and YSYEKL. The CDR3 sequence is 17 residues long. The V and J genes are TRBV4-1 and TRBJ2-3; 10 bases are shared with TRBD2. The sample was peripheral blood. This receptor was identified in a man aged 40-49 years with COVID-19, enrolled during active disease. Here the CDR3 reads CASSQEGRTSGADTQYF. For the CDR3, the DNA is TGCGCCAGCAGCCAAGAGGGGAGAACTAGCGGGGCGGATACGCAGTATTTT.